Listed below are T cell receptor beta chains from one sample, sequenced in a study of blood T cell repertoires in COVID-19. Generated by immunoSEQ multiplex PCR, the TCRdb table keeps only in-frame clones and is missing some. The sample shows a few hundred thousand clones, 65% to 85% of them seen only once. The sequenced sample was PBMCs or T cells enriched from blood (not recorded which). The receptor source for this set is a man in his fifties who had recovered from COVID-19. CDR3s include the opening cysteine and the closing phenylalanine or tryptophan. A D gene is named only where the DNA matches it firmly. Clone size is given for some rows only: seen once, a few or many times, or a class if the clone is expanded.

V gene	clone size	CDR3 length	J gene	D gene	CDR3 protein	CDR3 DNA
TRBV6-5	-	12	TRBJ2-3	TRBD2	CAVGLVADTQYF	TGTGCCGTAGGACTAGTCGCAGATACGCAGTATTTT
TRBV27	-	14	TRBJ2-7	-	CASRPGHKDYEQYF	TGTGCCAGCAGGCCGGGACACAAGGACTACGAGCAGTACTTC
TRBV4-3	-	13	TRBJ1-2	-	CASSQDLGQGYTF	TGCGCCAGCAGCCAAGATTTGGGGCAAGGCTACACCTTC
TRBV11-2	few	17	TRBJ2-1	TRBD2	CASSHKRGLAGYNEQFF	TGTGCCAGCAGCCACAAAAGGGGCCTAGCGGGGTACAATGAGCAGTTCTTC
TRBV9	-	13	TRBJ1-2	-	CASSVAGRGGNTF	TGTGCCAGCAGCGTAGCGGGGAGGGGCGGTAACACCTTC
TRBV3-1/TRBV3-2	-	16	TRBJ2-5	TRBD1	CASSLRDRVSHETQYF	TGTGCCAGCAGCCTCCGGGACAGGGTGTCCCACGAGACCCAGTACTTC
TRBV5-1	-	16	TRBJ1-2	-	CASSLNPGRGYYGYTF	TGCGCCAGCAGCCTCAATCCAGGGAGGGGTTACTATGGCTACACCTTC
TRBV29-1	few	13	TRBJ1-2	-	CSVVQGNNYGYTF	TGCAGCGTCGTCCAGGGCAACAACTATGGCTACACCTTC
TRBV19	-	14	TRBJ1-1	-	CASSISGISAEAFF	TGTGCCAGTAGTATCTCCGGGATCTCGGCTGAAGCTTTCTTT
TRBV6-6	-	13	TRBJ1-1	-	CASSKRGNTEAFF	TGTGCCAGCAGTAAACGGGGGAACACTGAAGCTTTCTTT
TRBV4-1	-	13	TRBJ2-1	-	CASSQVARNEQFF	TGCGCCAGCAGCCAAGTTGCGAGGAATGAGCAGTTCTTC
TRBV19	-	13	TRBJ1-5	-	CASRDYRDQPQHF	TGTGCCAGTAGGGATTACAGGGATCAGCCCCAGCATTTT
TRBV5-8	once	15	TRBJ2-3	-	CASSLMGGGTDTQYF	TGTGCCAGCAGCTTGATGGGGGGAGGCACAGATACGCAGTATTTT
TRBV2	once	14	TRBJ1-2	TRBD1	CACTRSGTGGGYTF	TGTGCCTGCACCCGATCCGGGACAGGGGGTGGCTACACCTTC
TRBV6-5	-	15	TRBJ1-4	TRBD1	CASSAGTGVREKLFF	TGTGCCAGCAGCGCAGGGACAGGGGTTCGCGAAAAACTGTTTTTT
TRBV12-3/TRBV12-4	-	13	TRBJ1-5	-	CASSWSNNQPQHF	TGTGCCAGCAGTTGGAGCAACAATCAGCCCCAGCATTTT
TRBV5-1	-	15	TRBJ1-4	TRBD1	CASSSAGQTNEKLFF	TGCGCCAGCAGCTCGGCGGGACAGACTAATGAAAAACTGTTTTTT
TRBV30	-	15	TRBJ2-1	TRBD2	CAWSPTSIQLNEQFF	TGTGCCTGGAGCCCGACTAGCATCCAACTCAATGAGCAGTTCTTC
TRBV12-5	-	11	TRBJ2-5	TRBD2	CGVGGGETQYF	TGTGGTGTTGGGGGGGGAGAGACCCAGTACTTC
TRBV5-1	-	17	TRBJ2-3	TRBD1	CASSPQWGQGSTDTQYF	TGCGCCAGCAGCCCGCAGTGGGGACAGGGGAGCACAGATACGCAGTATTTT
TRBV5-1	-	13	TRBJ1-3	TRBD1	CASSLETGSAIYF	TGCGCCAGCAGCTTAGAGACAGGGAGCGCCATATATTTT
TRBV28	-	17	TRBJ2-2	-	CASRRTTGLSNTGELFF	TGTGCCAGCAGACGGACAACGGGCCTTTCGAACACCGGGGAGCTGTTTTTT
TRBV7-3	-	14	TRBJ1-6	-	CASSLGHYNSPLHF	TGTGCCAGCAGCTTGGGACACTATAATTCACCCCTCCACTTT
TRBV19	-	14	TRBJ1-1	-	CASSMQGLNTEAFF	TGTGCCAGTAGTATGCAGGGATTGAACACTGAAGCTTTCTTT
TRBV18	-	15	TRBJ1-4	TRBD1	CASSLGQGLSEKLFF	TGTGCCAGCTCACTAGGACAGGGATTGAGTGAAAAACTGTTTTTT
TRBV5-1	-	15	TRBJ1-2	-	CASSLNRAPRRGYTF	TGCGCCAGCAGCCTCAACAGGGCACCTCGGCGAGGCTACACCTTC
TRBV30	-	12	TRBJ2-7	-	CAWSVANYEQYF	TGTGCCTGGAGTGTAGCCAACTACGAGCAGTACTTC
TRBV9	-	15	TRBJ1-5	-	CASSPSGTQNQPQHF	TGTGCCAGCAGCCCGTCCGGGACTCAAAATCAGCCCCAGCATTTT
TRBV5-1	-	13	TRBJ1-1	TRBD1	CASSLGTGTEAFF	TGCGCCAGCAGCTTAGGGACAGGCACTGAAGCTTTCTTT
TRBV14	-	13	TRBJ1-5	-	CASSQGLNQPQHF	TGTGCCAGCAGCCAAGGACTTAATCAGCCCCAGCATTTT
TRBV7-3	-	13	TRBJ2-2	-	CASSLKGTGELFF	TGTGCCAGCAGCTTAAAGGGGACCGGGGAGCTGTTTTTT
TRBV2	-	12	TRBJ1-6	-	CASTRVDSPLHF	TGTGCCAGCACCAGGGTTGATTCACCCCTCCACTTT
TRBV19	-	15	TRBJ2-5	TRBD2	CASSSKRGGWETQYF	TGTGCCAGTAGTTCAAAGCGGGGGGGCTGGGAGACCCAGTACTTC
TRBV5-1	once	15	TRBJ2-3	TRBD2	CASRPPGGSTDTQYF	TGCGCCAGCCGGCCTCCCGGGGGGAGCACAGATACGCAGTATTTT
TRBV19	-	11	TRBJ1-1	TRBD1	CASGQGTEAFF	TGTGCCAGCGGACAGGGCACTGAAGCTTTCTTT
TRBV29-1	-	13	TRBJ2-7	TRBD1	CSGAGQGGGEQYF	TGCAGCGGGGCGGGACAGGGTGGAGGCGAGCAGTACTTC
TRBV10-3	few	15	TRBJ1-2	TRBD1	CAIRIGTGADYGYTF	TGTGCCATCAGGATTGGGACAGGAGCGGACTATGGCTACACCTTC
TRBV9	-	16	TRBJ1-1	TRBD1	CASSPWTGGAGTEAFF	TGTGCCAGCAGCCCCTGGACAGGGGGCGCGGGGACTGAAGCTTTCTTT
TRBV2	-	14	TRBJ1-1	-	CASKLQLMNTEAFF	TGTGCCAGCAAGTTACAGTTAATGAACACTGAAGCTTTCTTT
TRBV7-2	-	11	TRBJ2-4	TRBD1	CASSRQGDWYF	TGTGCCAGCAGCCGACAGGGGGATTGGTACTTC
TRBV3-1/TRBV3-2	few	14	TRBJ1-1	TRBD1	CASSHTGGRTEAFF	TGTGCCAGCAGCCACACAGGGGGCCGCACTGAAGCTTTCTTT
TRBV7-8	-	16	TRBJ2-3	-	CASSPIGGASTDTQYF	TGTGCCAGCAGCCCCATAGGCGGTGCTAGCACAGATACGCAGTATTTT
TRBV6-5	-	15	TRBJ2-3	TRBD1	CASSLDRTSTDTQYF	TGTGCCAGCAGTCTGGACAGGACTAGCACAGATACGCAGTATTTT
TRBV11-3	-	15	TRBJ1-3	-	CASSLDARAGSTIYF	TGTGCCAGCAGCTTAGATGCCAGGGCCGGCAGCACCATATATTTT
TRBV7-8	-	15	TRBJ2-5	TRBD1	CASSLPRGRRETQYF	TGTGCCAGCAGCCTACCCAGGGGGCGCCGAGAGACCCAGTACTTC
TRBV20-1	-	11	TRBJ2-7	-	CSVKGVYEQYF	TGCAGTGTAAAGGGGGTCTACGAGCAGTACTTC
TRBV5-1	-	15	TRBJ1-2	-	CASSLADSRDYGYTF	TGCGCCAGCAGCTTGGCCGACAGTCGTGACTATGGCTACACCTTC
TRBV6-2/TRBV6-3	-	19	TRBJ1-5	-	CASSYPSSRGAYGNQPQHF	TGTGCCAGCAGTTACCCCTCATCCAGGGGTGCGTATGGCAATCAGCCCCAGCATTTT
TRBV18	-	15	TRBJ2-5	-	CASSPLTASQETQYF	TGTGCCAGCTCACCATTGACAGCCAGTCAAGAGACCCAGTACTTC
TRBV7-8	-	18	TRBJ1-4	TRBD1	CASSLVLGTGGAQGKLFF	TGTGCCAGCAGCTTAGTTTTGGGGACAGGGGGCGCCCAGGGAAAACTGTTTTTT
TRBV11-2	-	14	TRBJ1-4	-	CASRAGSPGEKLFF	TGTGCCAGCAGAGCGGGGAGTCCTGGCGAAAAACTGTTTTTT
TRBV19	-	12	TRBJ2-7	-	CASSHFPYEQYF	TGTGCCAGTAGCCACTTCCCCTACGAGCAGTACTTC
TRBV6-5	few	13	TRBJ1-1	-	CASRTTGRTEAFF	TGTGCCAGCAGGACCACAGGGCGGACTGAAGCTTTCTTT
TRBV5-6	-	14	TRBJ2-2	-	CASSFIQDTGELFF	TGTGCCAGCAGCTTCATACAGGACACCGGGGAGCTGTTTTTT